The present T cell receptor (beta chain) was sequenced within a study of blood T cell repertoires in COVID-19. Study information: PBMCs, B-cell-depleted T cells, or T cells were the source of the cDNA or gDNA that made up the material.

Germline V lookup: CDR1 MDHEN, CDR2 SYDVKM. The CDR3 consists of 21 residues. Germline trimming cut 5 bases from V and 4 bases from J; bases unmatched to any gene: 26. As processed by the authors: It was from reference gene primer amplification that nucleated cell counts were estimated. Repertoires were generated with immunoSEQ multiplex PCR, while TCRdb's copy carries only in-frame clones and drops some. The DNA gave D and trimming, while V, J and clone size come from that table. This repertoire shows roughly 300,000 clones, roughly 90% found once; its top ten account for under 20%. Those enrolled, adults aged about 18 to 89 years, came from roughly 22 US areas.

The sequence came from a young woman who had recovered from COVID-19. The chain carries TRBV28 and TRBJ2-1; 7 nucleotides agree with TRBD2. The sequenced sample was PBMCs or T cells enriched from blood (not recorded which). The CDR3 here is CASSPLKLSGGPVSLYNEQFF. Written as DNA, the CDR3 is TGTGCCAGCAGTCCCCTAAAACTCTCGGGAGGTCCCGTGTCCCTTTACAATGAGCAGTTCTTC.